Listed below are T cell receptor beta chains from one sample, sequenced in a study of cytomegalovirus exposure and HLA in healthy donors. The data were produced by immunoSEQ multiplex PCR, yet TCRdb's version contains in-frame clones alone and is incomplete. The sample yields about 130,000 clones, 84% seen once. Sequencing was done on a sample of PBMCs. The receptors were gathered from a woman aged 18-35 years in good health and CMV-seropositive. CDR3s include the opening cysteine and the closing phenylalanine or tryptophan. The D gene is left open where the match is weak. Clone size is given for some rows only: seen once, a few or many times, or a class if the clone is expanded.

v_gene: TRBV11-2; j_gene: TRBJ2-5; d_gene: NA; abundance: NA; CDR3aa: CASSLDGGGVETQYF; CDR3nt: TGTGCCAGCAGCTTAGATGGCGGAGGGGTAGAGACCCAGTACTTC
v_gene: TRBV19; j_gene: TRBJ2-6; d_gene: TRBD1; abundance: NA; CDR3aa: CASSIGTGPSGANVLTF; CDR3nt: TGTGCCAGCAGTATTGGGACAGGGCCTTCTGGGGCCAACGTCCTGACTTTC
v_gene: TRBV7-9; j_gene: TRBJ2-7; d_gene: TRBD2; abundance: NA; CDR3aa: CASSATSGGVYEQYF; CDR3nt: TGTGCCAGCAGCGCCACTAGCGGGGGGGTCTACGAGCAGTACTTC
v_gene: TRBV20-1; j_gene: TRBJ2-5; d_gene: NA; abundance: NA; CDR3aa: CSAARETQYF; CDR3nt: TGCAGTGCTGCCAGAGAGACCCAGTACTTC
v_gene: TRBV7-2; j_gene: TRBJ2-3; d_gene: TRBD2; abundance: once; CDR3aa: CASSLVRGSYTDTQYF; CDR3nt: TGTGCCAGCAGCTTAGTGCGGGGGTCATACACAGATACGCAGTATTTT
v_gene: TRBV19; j_gene: TRBJ2-4; d_gene: TRBD1; abundance: NA; CDR3aa: CASNQGAENIQYF; CDR3nt: TGTGCCAGTAATCAGGGGGCCGAAAACATTCAGTACTTC
v_gene: TRBV28; j_gene: TRBJ2-7; d_gene: NA; abundance: NA; CDR3aa: CASSGSSYEQYF; CDR3nt: TGTGCCAGCTCCGGGAGCTCCTACGAGCAGTACTTC
v_gene: TRBV28; j_gene: TRBJ1-4; d_gene: NA; abundance: once; CDR3aa: CASSLRDGGGKLFF; CDR3nt: TGTGCCAGCAGTTTAAGGGACGGGGGGGGAAAACTGTTTTTT
v_gene: TRBV5-1; j_gene: TRBJ2-7; d_gene: TRBD1; abundance: NA; CDR3aa: CASSLKTGGASYEQYF; CDR3nt: TGCGCCAGCAGCTTAAAAACAGGGGGCGCGTCCTACGAGCAGTACTTC
v_gene: TRBV2; j_gene: TRBJ2-5; d_gene: TRBD2; abundance: NA; CDR3aa: CASSPGLAGGEETQYF; CDR3nt: TGTGCCAGCAGCCCGGGACTAGCGGGGGGAGAAGAGACCCAGTACTTC
v_gene: TRBV11-2; j_gene: TRBJ2-7; d_gene: NA; abundance: NA; CDR3aa: CASSLADYEQYF; CDR3nt: TGTGCCAGCAGCTTGGCAGACTACGAGCAGTACTTC
v_gene: TRBV7-7; j_gene: TRBJ2-2; d_gene: TRBD2; abundance: NA; CDR3aa: CASSSTSGGDTGELFF; CDR3nt: TGTGCCAGCAGCTCCACTAGCGGGGGAGACACCGGGGAGCTGTTTTTT
v_gene: TRBV6-5; j_gene: TRBJ2-3; d_gene: TRBD2; abundance: NA; CDR3aa: CASTPTSGALDTQYF; CDR3nt: TGTGCCAGCACCCCGACTAGCGGGGCCTTAGATACGCAGTATTTT
v_gene: TRBV7-9; j_gene: TRBJ2-1; d_gene: NA; abundance: NA; CDR3aa: CASSNSGGHHNEQFF; CDR3nt: TGTGCCAGCTCGAATTCAGGGGGGCACCACAATGAGCAGTTCTTC
v_gene: TRBV7-9; j_gene: TRBJ1-6; d_gene: NA; abundance: NA; CDR3aa: CASADSLSSYNSPLHF; CDR3nt: TGTGCCAGCGCGGACAGCCTAAGCTCCTATAATTCACCCCTCCACTTT
v_gene: TRBV30; j_gene: TRBJ1-1; d_gene: NA; abundance: NA; CDR3aa: CAWSVAHGGGDTEAFF; CDR3nt: TGTGCCTGGAGTGTAGCCCACGGGGGAGGTGACACTGAAGCTTTCTTT
v_gene: TRBV27; j_gene: TRBJ1-5; d_gene: NA; abundance: NA; CDR3aa: CASATGVGNQPQHF; CDR3nt: TGTGCCAGCGCCACGGGTGTGGGCAATCAGCCCCAGCATTTT
v_gene: TRBV4-1; j_gene: TRBJ1-5; d_gene: TRBD1; abundance: few; CDR3aa: CASSHLGQGTNQPQHF; CDR3nt: TGCGCCAGCAGCCATTTGGGACAGGGGACAAATCAGCCCCAGCATTTT
v_gene: TRBV4-1; j_gene: TRBJ2-7; d_gene: NA; abundance: once; CDR3aa: CASSQVSILGLYEQYF; CDR3nt: TGCGCCAGCAGCCAAGTTAGTATATTGGGCCTCTACGAGCAGTACTTC
v_gene: TRBV4-1; j_gene: TRBJ2-7; d_gene: NA; abundance: NA; CDR3aa: CASSQELASGEQYF; CDR3nt: TGCGCCAGCAGCCAAGAGTTAGCTTCGGGGGAGCAGTACTTC
v_gene: TRBV5-1; j_gene: TRBJ2-7; d_gene: TRBD1; abundance: once; CDR3aa: CASSKQGSEQYF; CDR3nt: TGCGCCAGCAGCAAACAGGGGAGCGAGCAGTACTTC
v_gene: TRBV5-1; j_gene: TRBJ1-5; d_gene: NA; abundance: NA; CDR3aa: CASSFGQPQHF; CDR3nt: TGCGCCAGCAGCTTCGGGCAGCCCCAGCATTTT
v_gene: TRBV6-1; j_gene: TRBJ2-7; d_gene: NA; abundance: NA; CDR3aa: CATDNPQGPYEQYF; CDR3nt: TGTGCCACAGACAACCCCCAGGGTCCCTACGAGCAGTACTTC
v_gene: TRBV19; j_gene: TRBJ1-5; d_gene: NA; abundance: once; CDR3aa: CASRGVYSNQPQHF; CDR3nt: TGTGCCAGTAGGGGCGTGTATAGCAATCAGCCCCAGCATTTT
v_gene: TRBV9; j_gene: TRBJ1-6; d_gene: NA; abundance: NA; CDR3aa: CASSVAYGGHNSPLHF; CDR3nt: TGTGCCAGCAGCGTAGCTTACGGGGGACATAATTCACCCCTCCACTTT